This T cell receptor (beta chain) was profiled in a study of early T cells in non-severe SARS-CoV-2 infection. Study-level background: Bulk RNA taken from unsorted whole blood was sequenced, leaving chains unpaired.

Attached unique molecular identifiers marked individual cDNA molecules. TCRdb recomputed calls from the 5' RACE reads with MiXCR, one row per CDR3 protein. Of 45,000 to 50,000 distinct CDR3 sequences detected, around 6% appear once; the ten largest clones hold over 2.5%. Whole-study results and caveats: The study's VDJdb matching favored anti-spike CD8 responses and missed private and CD4 specificities.

The sample holds many counts of this clonotype. Its antigen is undetermined. Germline V gives CDR1 SQVTM, CDR2 ANQGSEA. The CDR3 spans 12 residues. Trimming removed 5 bases at V and 1 base at J, with 8 bases between. Sequenced material: whole blood, taken at baseline. The genes are TRBV29-1 and TRBJ1-1; D remains ambiguous. This clonotype was sampled from an adult who was a healthcare worker with PCR-confirmed SARS-CoV-2 infection or an uninfected control (not recorded which). The CDR3 region has the DNA TGCAGCGTTCGTAGGCAGAACACTGAAGCTTTCTTT. Translating gives CSVRRQNTEAFF.